This record concerns one TCR beta chain sequence. Its antigen is not yet known. It has no much larger one-base neighbor in the sample; base qualities were not kept. Libraries were prepared through PCR. The instrument was an Illumina HiSeq 2500. To normalize quantification of the TCRbeta repertoire, the TCR libraries were built with molecular barcoding that relied on unique molecular identifiers. TCRdb trimmed the raw reads at Q25, called clones with MiXCR and kept productive beta chains. Each record represents a unique CDR3 protein, reported with the most common genes and DNA among its rows. This sample holds more than 250,000 distinct CDR3 sequences; more than 9% were observed only once. The top ten clones comprise around 9.1% of the sample. V and J lose 3 bases and 4 bases, and a span of 12 bases separates them. The CDR3, from cysteine to phenylalanine, totals 15 residues. Solely the CDR3 DNA is kept, with 45 bases framed from the first base.

This specimen belongs to a study of T-cell reconstitution after alpha-beta-depleted transplantation in children (dated by TCRdb to about 2016). About the study as a whole: The study quantitatively tracked T-cell immune reconstitution after TCRalphabeta/CD19-depleted allogeneic hematopoietic cell transplantation in children using TCR repertoire profiling.

The sequencing here drew on PBMCs from the stem cell graft donor, taken from the stem cell graft. This clonotype was sampled from a human donor who donated a stem cell graft to a child with SCID. Here the chain combines TRBV12-3 or TRBV12-4 and TRBJ1-4; there is no confident call for the D gene. The CDR3 protein: CASSFGRRSNEKLFF. In nucleotide form, the sequence is TGTGCCAGCAGTTTTGGGCGGCGGAGTAATGAAAAACTGTTTTTT.